The 32 T cell receptor beta chains listed next were all sequenced from one sample in a study of beta chain features in type 1 diabetes (dated 2018 in TCRdb). The antigens of these receptors remain unknown. The library relied on the immunoSEQ multiplex PCR assay. The entire amount of isolated RNA was reverse transcribed using the High Capacity cDNA Reverse Transcription Kit, so the sequenced TCRB transcripts were expressed ones. Imported from immuneACCESS, the table was reduced by TCRdb to in-frame sequences with V and J called. These copies leave out some clones; in studies compared against another copy, an unresolved V gene accounts for under half, and the cause of the remainder is not known. In this sample the table shows a few hundred thousand clones, roughly 12% of which occur a single time. The ten biggest clones cover 0.0095% to 0.013% of the sample. The paper's findings and limits, for the study overall: Type 1 diabetes patients showed a moderate but significant shortening of TCRB CDR3 length in all four CD4+ subsets.

The material sequenced was naive CD4+ T cells from blood. This sample's cell subset or site label indicates: true naive CD4+ T cells. The receptors stem from a woman under 30 with type 1 diabetes.

The CDR3 DNA reads as TGTGCCAGCTCACCACCTATAACGAGGGCAGATACGCAGTATTTT. This translates into CASSPPITRADTQYF. V usage is TRBV18 and J usage is TRBJ2-3, with D possibly matching TRBD2 (5 bases). The CDR3 is made up of 15 amino acids. Germline V lookup: CDR1 KGHSH, CDR2 LQKENI. V lost 0 bases and J lost 4, with 11 bases in between.

The genes are TRBV9 and TRBJ2-5; unclear D gene. In germline, CDR1 is SGDLS, CDR2 YYNGEE. The CDR3 loop spans 10 amino acids. CDR3 sequence: CAGSQETQYF. The CDR3, as DNA: TGTGCGGGCAGCCAAGAGACCCAGTACTTC.

This clone was counted a few times. The rearrangement links TRBV23-1 to TRBJ2-3; 8 nucleotides agree with TRBD2. TRBV23-1 belongs to the ORF category, with a function that is uncertain. The CDR3 has 17 amino acids. V lost 4 bases to trimming and J lost 2 bases; unmatched junction nucleotides: 11. The CDR3 sequence is CASSPPEPGLDTDTQYF. The CDR3 DNA follows: TGCGCCAGCAGTCCACCCGAACCGGGACTAGACACAGATACGCAGTATTTT.

This chain connects TRBV4-1 to TRBJ1-5; D not resolved. The CDR3 loop spans 16 amino acids. V dropped 1 base and J dropped 2 bases, with 12 bases sitting between them. Germline V gene lookup returns CDR1 MGHRA and CDR2 YSYEKL. The CDR3 protein is CASSQVTVQGNQPQHF. The CDR3 region has the DNA TGCGCCAGCAGCCAAGTTACAGTTCAGGGCAATCAGCCCCAGCATTTT.

This chain connects TRBV7-9 to TRBJ2-2, with D maybe TRBD2 (5 bases). Trimming left V 3 bases short and J 0 bases short, with 11 bases between. CDR1 and CDR2 (germline): SEHNR, FQNEAQ (reference sequence). The CDR3 spans 16 residues. The CDR3: CASSFLRVTNTGELFF. Here the CDR3 DNA reads TGTGCCAGCAGCTTTTTGCGGGTCACGAACACCGGGGAGCTGTTTTTT.

This clone appeared a single time. The CDR3 protein is CASMGGESGANVLTF. For the CDR3, the DNA is TGTGCCAGCATGGGGGGGGAGTCTGGGGCCAACGTCCTGACTTTC. J is TRBJ2-6 and V is TRBV28; 7 bases fit TRBD2. The V gene's germline CDR1 is MDHEN and CDR2 SYDVKM. The J segment lost 1 base and the V segment lost 7 bases, leaving 4 bases of the junction unmatched. The CDR3 is 15 amino acids.

In its sample, this clone was seen once. The chain joins TRBV7-8 to TRBJ2-1; 8 positions agree with TRBD2. From germline, CDR1 is SGHVS and CDR2 FQNEAQ. Germline trimming cut 3 bases from V and 7 bases from J; bases unmatched to any gene: 8. The CDR3 consists of 15 residues. The CDR3 region has the DNA TGTGCCAGCAGCTTCCCGGGGGGGCAGGGAAATGAGCAGTTCTTC. It encodes CASSFPGGQGNEQFF.

Only a few counts were recorded for this clone. The rearrangement links TRBV7-3 to TRBJ2-1; D ambiguous. In germline, CDR1 is SGHTA, CDR2 FQGTGA. V was shortened by 1 base and J by 2 bases, with 12 bases between the two germline ends. The CDR3 contains 16 residues. The chain's CDR3 is CASSLMVLSTYNEQFF. CDR3 nucleotide sequence: TGTGCCAGCAGCTTAATGGTACTATCAACCTACAATGAGCAGTTCTTC.

Of note for this clone: The identical CDR3 is also encoded by other nucleotide sequences in the sample. The chain links TRBV5-1 to TRBJ1-5, with TRBD1 identical over 7 bases. Germline V lookup: CDR1 SGHRS, CDR2 YFSETQ. The junction had 3 bases not matched to a gene; V was cut back by 4 bases and J by 2 bases. This CDR3 comprises 14 residues. The CDR3 loop is CASSLGTGNQPQHF. CDR3 DNA sequence: TGCGCCAGCAGCCTCGGGACAGGCAATCAGCCCCAGCATTTT.

This chain connects TRBV7-9 to TRBJ2-7; 7 nucleotides match TRBD1. CDR1 is SEHNR, CDR2 FQNEAQ, per germline (reference sequence). CDR3 length equals 14 residues. The V segment lost 3 bases and the J segment 3 bases; nucleotides outside the gene matches: 5. This CDR3 reads CASSFRQGGYEQYF. For the CDR3, the DNA is TGTGCCAGCAGCTTCCGACAGGGCGGCTACGAGCAGTACTTC.

This clone appeared a few times. This chain links TRBV27 with TRBJ2-5; TRBD2 is a possible D gene (5 bases). CDR3 length: 14 residues. Germline V lookup: CDR1 MNHEY, CDR2 SMNVEV (reference sequence). With 7 bases removed from V and 4 bases from J, the gap between germline ends came to 16 bases. The CDR3 DNA sequence: TGTGCCAGCACTCCCCGGGCGGGCGGAGAGACCCAGTACTTC. Translating it yields CASTPRAGGETQYF.

This clone was seen a handful of times. The rearrangement joins TRBV7-8 to TRBJ2-3, with TRBD2 matching 9 bases. Germline trimming cut 3 bases from V and 4 bases from J; bases unmatched to any gene: 5. Germline V gene data show CDR1 as SGHVS and CDR2 as FQNEAQ. The CDR3 is 15 amino acids. In DNA, the CDR3 is TGTGCCAGCAGCTTGGGCCTAGCGGGACCAGATACGCAGTATTTT. It codes for CASSLGLAGPDTQYF. The whole variable domain, filled in from reference TRBV7-8 and TRBJ2-3, reads GAGVSQSPRYKVAKRGQDVALRCDPISGHVSLFWYQQALGQGPEFLTYFQNEAQLDKSGLPSDRFFAERPEGSVSTLKIQRTQQEDSAVYLCASSLGLAGPDTQYFGPGTRLTVL.

This chain's CDR3 is CASSLDRGGNEKLFF. The CDR3 DNA is TGTGCCAGCAGTTTGGACCGCGGAGGAAATGAAAAACTGTTTTTT. V and J are TRBV9 and TRBJ1-4; D is unclear. Trimming took off 5 bases at V and 5 bases at J, with 16 bases between the two ends. Germline V gene data show CDR1 as SGDLS and CDR2 as YYNGEE. The CDR3 length is 15 residues.

The chain combines TRBV10-3 with TRBJ1-4; 8 bases line up with TRBD1. After removal of 6 bases from V and 7 bases from J, the junction contained 7 bases not matched to a gene. There are 14 residues in the CDR3. Germline values: CDR1 ENHRY, CDR2 SYGVKD. CDR3 bases: TGTGCCATCAGCGAGACAGGGGACGGTGAAAAACTGTTTTTT. As protein: CAISETGDGEKLFF.

The rearrangement uses TRBV5-1 and TRBJ2-3, with TRBD1 as a possible D gene (5 bases). V shed 2 bases and J shed 1 base, with 8 bases lying between them. Germline V CDR1 and CDR2: SGHRS, YFSETQ. This CDR3 is 14 amino acids long. DNA of the CDR3: TGCGCCAGCAGCTTAGAACAGGGCACAGATACGCAGTATTTT. Its protein is CASSLEQGTDTQYF.

This chain uses TRBV5-6 with TRBJ1-2; 8 nucleotides line up with TRBD1. Germline CDR1 and CDR2: SGHDT and YYEEEE. The CDR3 spans 17 residues. Trimming at V came to 4 bases and at J to 4 bases, leaving 15 bases not matched to a gene. CDR3 region: CASSSRQGNLMLYGYTF. CDR3 sequence (DNA): TGTGCCAGCAGCAGCAGACAGGGGAACTTAATGCTCTATGGCTACACCTTC.

This clone was detected only a few times. The V gene is TRBV29-1, the J gene TRBJ2-3; 7 bases agree with TRBD2. Germline V lookup: CDR1 SQVTM, CDR2 ANQGSEA. This CDR3 is 13 amino acids long. The trim removed 7 bases at V and 5 bases at J, leaving 9 bases unmatched. CDR3 protein: CSGGGRAVDTQYF. The CDR3 coding sequence is TGCAGCGGAGGTGGGAGGGCGGTAGATACGCAGTATTTT.

The chain joins TRBV5-4 to TRBJ1-4; D gene unclear. The V and J ends lost 1 base and 1 base respectively, with 5 bases between them. The germline CDR1 and CDR2 sequences are SGHNT and YYREEE (reference sequence). CDR3 length: 14 residues. The CDR3 spells CASSLSGTNEKLFF. The CDR3 DNA follows: TGTGCCAGCAGCTTGTCAGGAACTAATGAAAAACTGTTTTTT.

The V call is TRBV2, the J call TRBJ1-5, with 7 bases that match TRBD1. The CDR3 is 15 residues long. Germline CDR1 and CDR2: SNHLY and FYNNEI. Germline trimming cut 6 bases from V and 6 bases from J; bases unmatched to any gene: 11. The CDR3, as DNA: TGTGCCAGCAGATTGCTCCGACAGGGTGGTCAGCCCCAGCATTTT. Protein product: CASRLLRQGGQPQHF.

This clone has just a few counts. The chain combines TRBV10-3 with TRBJ1-1, with D unclear. CDR1 is ENHRY and CDR2 is SYGVKD in the germline V gene. V was pared by 5 bases and J by 3 bases, with 10 bases between. This CDR3 comprises 13 residues. The CDR3 here is CAISSGRDTEAFF. DNA of the CDR3: TGTGCCATCAGTTCCGGTCGGGACACTGAAGCTTTCTTT.

In this sample, this clone turned up a few times. The chain has TRBV7-9 and TRBJ2-1; D not certain. CDR1 SEHNR and CDR2 FQNEAQ come from the germline V gene (reference sequence). V lost 5 bases, J lost 7 bases, and 6 bases lay in between. CDR3 length equals 11 residues. CDR3 amino acids: CASSGSNEQFF. The CDR3 bases are TGTGCCAGCAGCGGTAGTAATGAGCAGTTCTTC.

This sequence joins TRBV18 and TRBJ2-7; a possible D gene is TRBD2 (6 bases). The V end was cut by 6 bases, the J end by 5 bases, with 17 bases between. Germline V CDR1 and CDR2: KGHSH, LQKENI. The CDR3 loop spans 14 amino acids. In nucleotides, the CDR3 is TGTGCCAGCTCCTCCCGGGAGTCAAGCCACGAGCAGTACTTC. This codes for CASSSRESSHEQYF.

The gene calls are TRBV9 and TRBJ1-1; TRBD1 matches 10 bases. J was trimmed by 5 bases and V by 0 bases; bases with no gene match: 4. The CDR3 sequence is 15 residues long. From germline, CDR1 is SGDLS and CDR2 YYNGEE. Written as DNA, the CDR3 is TGTGCCAGCAGCGTAGTACCGGACAGGGGGACTGAAGCTTTCTTT. Translating gives CASSVVPDRGTEAFF.

The table lists this clone with a few counts. The CDR3 DNA reads as TGTGCCAGCAGCTTAGTTGCGGACTATAGAACAAATGAGCAGTTCTTC. This translates into CASSLVADYRTNEQFF. This chain connects TRBV7-9 to TRBJ2-1, with D possibly TRBD2 on 6 matching bases. The CDR3 covers 16 residues. The V gene's germline CDR1 is SEHNR and CDR2 FQNEAQ (reference sequence). The V and J ends lost 1 base and 7 bases respectively, with 17 bases between them.

This clone was counted only a few times. This chain joins TRBV28 and TRBJ2-5; TRBD1 might be the D (6 bases). The CDR3 runs to 13 residues. The ends were cut back, 5 bases at V and 5 bases at J, with 12 bases in the middle. Germline CDR1 MDHEN, CDR2 SYDVKM. The CDR3 here is CASSHRVWETQYF. CDR3 DNA sequence: TGTGCCAGCAGTCACAGGGTGTGGGAGACCCAGTACTTC. Combining the CDR3 with reference TRBV28 and TRBJ2-5 gives the whole variable domain DVKVTQSSRYLVKRTGEKVFLECVQDMDHENMFWYRQDPGLGLRLIYFSYDVKMKEKGDIPEGYSVSREKKERFSLILESASTNQTSMYLCASSHRVWETQYFGPGTRLLVL.

The chain joins TRBV5-1 to TRBJ2-1, with 8 bases that match TRBD2. The CDR3 is made up of 18 amino acids. CDR1 is SGHRS and CDR2 is YFSETQ in the germline V gene. V shed 4 bases, J shed 0 bases, and the junction held 12 bases outside the gene matches. In DNA, the CDR3 is TGCGCCAGCAGCAACCAAATTAGCGGGGCTAGCTCCTACAATGAGCAGTTCTTC. Its translation is CASSNQISGASSYNEQFF.

This clone was found a few times. Other DNA sequences in the sample encode the same CDR3. The V call is TRBV5-1, the J call TRBJ2-5, with 9 positions matching TRBD1. Looked up from germline, CDR1 is SGHRS and CDR2 is YFSETQ. There are 14 residues in the CDR3. Unmatched junction bases numbered 1, after V lost 2 bases and J lost 2 bases. The CDR3 spells CASSFGTGQETQYF. The DNA of the CDR3 is TGCGCCAGCAGCTTCGGGACAGGGCAAGAGACCCAGTACTTC.

This clone has a handful of counts. The chain is built from TRBV6-5 and TRBJ1-4; no firm D call. CDR1 is MNHEY and CDR2 is SVGAGI in the germline V gene. Between the trimmed V and J ends, which lost 7 bases and 5 bases, there was a span of 14 bases. The CDR3 is made up of 14 amino acids. The CDR3 sequence: CASTPGRGNEKLFF. The CDR3 DNA sequence: TGTGCCAGCACCCCGGGCCGGGGAAATGAAAAACTGTTTTTT.

This clone was detected only a few times. This chain uses TRBV7-2 with TRBJ2-3; D is unclear. The CDR3 contains 12 residues. Trimming removed 1 base at V and 13 bases at J, with 12 bases between. Germline loops: CDR1 SGHTA, CDR2 FQGNSA. The DNA for the CDR3 is TGTGCCAGCAGCTTAGGGTTCCAGGTGGAGTATTTT. Protein: CASSLGFQVEYF.

This clone turned up a few times. The chain is built from TRBV9 and TRBJ2-4; the D gene is possibly TRBD1 (7 bases). The CDR3 loop spans 17 amino acids. Germline-derived CDR1 and CDR2 are SGDLS and YYNGEE. Trimming took off 4 bases at V and 2 bases at J, with 19 bases between the two ends. CDR3 loop: CASSSRQGGGSKNIQYF. The CDR3 nucleotides are TGTGCCAGCAGCTCCAGACAGGGAGGAGGATCCAAAAACATTCAGTACTTC.

This clone was observed a few times. The chain employs TRBV10-3 and TRBJ1-1; 7 nucleotides line up with TRBD1. The CDR3 has 13 amino acids. Germline V gene lookup returns CDR1 ENHRY and CDR2 SYGVKD. V shed 8 bases and J 4 bases; nucleotides not matched to a gene: 7. The CDR3 DNA sequence: TGTGCCATCGGGAGACAGGGACTCACTGAAGCTTTCTTT. This sequence encodes CAIGRQGLTEAFF.

There are a few counts of this clone. The chain uses TRBV4-1 and TRBJ2-7, with D maybe TRBD2 (6 bases). This CDR3 contains 17 residues. V was cut by 1 base and J by 3 bases, with 19 bases left in between. CDR1 and CDR2 (germline): MGHRA, YSYEKL. The CDR3, as DNA: TGCGCCAGCAGCCAAGCCGCCACGCGGGCGGGAAGCTACGAGCAGTACTTC. It is translated as CASSQAATRAGSYEQYF.